This T cell receptor (beta chain) was sequenced in a study of spatial heterogeneity in lung cancer. Documented time point: sample taken at primary tumor resection. Whole RNA from tumor, nontumor lung or frozen PBMC was sequenced unsorted. The donors, about 74 patients with untreated early-stage non-small cell lung cancer, provided the samples. Germline CDR1 and CDR2: SGHTA and FQGNSA. The CDR3 sequence is 16 residues long. The J segment lost 4 bases and the V segment lost 4 bases, leaving 9 bases of the junction unmatched. TCRdb fed the 5' RACE reads into MiXCR, producing one record per CDR3 protein. The sample contains some 38,000 distinct CDR3 sequences, roughly 8% of which appear only once.

The V and J genes are TRBV7-2 and TRBJ1-5; 8 bases match TRBD1. This TCR came from a male donor with early-stage non-small cell lung cancer. The material sequenced was PBMCs, taken at surgery. CDR3 residues: CASSSTGVGGNQPQHF. DNA for the CDR3: TGTGCCAGCAGCTCGACAGGGGTCGGCGGTAATCAGCCCCAGCATTTT.